Listed here are 5 T cell receptor beta chains from one sample, sequenced in a study of OX40 agonist ivuxolimab in advanced cancers. The assay was immunoSEQ multiplex PCR, and TCRdb's table has in-frame clones only and misses some. The sample includes approximately 41,000 clones, roughly 89% of them seen just once. The specimen was CD4+ or CD8+ T cells sorted from blood, collected in a trial of the OX40 agonist ivuxolimab. The receptors originated from an adult with an advanced solid tumor such as melanoma, head and neck, liver or kidney cancer.

The rearrangement joins TRBV6-4 to TRBJ2-2, with TRBD2 matching over 13 bases. The CDR3 consists of 17 residues. The germline V gene encodes CDR1 MRHNA and CDR2 SNTAGT. V shed 0 bases and J 5 bases; nucleotides not matched to a gene: 3. This CDR3 is CASSDSGLAGRTGELFF. The DNA for the CDR3 is TGTGCCAGCAGTGACTCGGGACTAGCGGGACGTACCGGGGAGCTGTTTTTT.

This chain joins TRBV7-2 and TRBJ2-5; D is unclear. The better agreement between TRBJ2-7 and the DNA end casts doubt on the J call. The CDR3 sequence is 16 residues long. Germline CDR1 is SGHTA and CDR2 is FQGNSA. The CDR3 sequence: CASSLAPMGGSYEQYF. CDR3 nucleotide sequence: TGTGCCAGCAGCTTAGCTCCAATGGGCGGTTCCTACGAGCAGTACTTC.

The V call is TRBV6-6, the J call TRBJ1-4; 9 nucleotides line up with TRBD1. V lost 8 bases and J lost 8; bases outside the gene matches: 9. The CDR3 is 14 amino acids. Per the germline V gene, CDR1 is MNHNY and CDR2 is SVGAGI (reference sequence). The CDR3 loop is CASGDREGREKLFF. DNA for the CDR3: TGTGCCAGCGGGGACAGGGAAGGGAGAGAAAAACTGTTTTTT.

In nucleotides, the CDR3 is TGTGCCAGCAGCTTAGCTTCTGCTAACTATGGCTACACCTTC. Translating it yields CASSLASANYGYTF. This chain uses TRBV7-2 with TRBJ1-2; unclear D gene. The CDR3 runs to 14 residues. CDR1 SGHTA and CDR2 FQGNSA come from the germline V gene. The V end lost 0 bases, the J end lost 0 bases, and 5 bases lay between the germline ends.

The chain is built from TRBV11-2 and TRBJ2-7; D is uncertain. Germline CDR1 SGHAT, CDR2 FQNNGV. CDR3 length: 15 residues. Trimming cost V 1 base and J 1 base, with 11 bases left between them. The CDR3 DNA reads as TGTGCCAGCAGCTTAGCGGTAGGGTCTTCCTACGAGCAGTACTTC. Translated: CASSLAVGSSYEQYF.